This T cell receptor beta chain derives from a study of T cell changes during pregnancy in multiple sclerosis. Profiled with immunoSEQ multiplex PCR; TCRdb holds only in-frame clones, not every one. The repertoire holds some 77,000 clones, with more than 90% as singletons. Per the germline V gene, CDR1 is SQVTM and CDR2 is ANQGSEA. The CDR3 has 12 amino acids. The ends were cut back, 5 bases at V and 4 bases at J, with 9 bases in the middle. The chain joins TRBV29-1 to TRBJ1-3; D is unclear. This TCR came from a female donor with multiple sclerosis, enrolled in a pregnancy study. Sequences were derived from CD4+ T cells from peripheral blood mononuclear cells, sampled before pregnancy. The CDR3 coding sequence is TGCAGCGTTTTAACCACAGGAAACACCATATATTTT. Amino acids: CSVLTTGNTIYF.